Below, 13 T cell receptor beta chains from the same sample are listed, as sequenced in a study of T cell responses to AZD1222 COVID-19 vaccine. Profiling relied on immunoSEQ multiplex PCR, and the TCRdb table lists in-frame clones only, not all of them. This repertoire shows about 140,000 clones, about 86% found once; its top ten account for 5% to 6%. Sequencing used peripheral blood, obtained 28 days after the second AZD1222 dose. All receptors derive from an adult who received the AZD1222 COVID-19 vaccine.

J is TRBJ1-2 and V is TRBV18; no definite D call. Germline V gene data show CDR1 as KGHSH and CDR2 as LQKENI. This CDR3 is built from 16 residues. Trimming left V 2 bases short and J 2 bases short, with 15 bases between. The chain's CDR3 is CASSPYLTEANYGYTF. The CDR3 bases are TGTGCCAGCTCACCATATCTCACGGAAGCCAACTATGGCTACACCTTC.

The chain joins TRBV28 to TRBJ2-6; possible D gene TRBD2, 6 bases. The V end was cut by 7 bases, the J end by 4 bases, with 14 bases between. The CDR3 is 15 amino acids. Germline CDR1 and CDR2: MDHEN and SYDVKM. In DNA form, the CDR3 reads TGTGCCAGCAACTCCGGAGGGACCGGGGCCAACGTCCTGACTTTC. Translation: CASNSGGTGANVLTF.

The chain carries TRBV4-1 and TRBJ1-6, with 9 bases lining up with TRBD1. J was trimmed by 7 bases and V by 5 bases; bases with no gene match: 9. The V gene's germline CDR1 is MGHRA and CDR2 YSYEKL. CDR3 length: 16 residues. CDR3 sequence (DNA): TGCGCCAGCAGCTCCCCTTCCGGGACAGGGAATTCACCCCTCCACTTT. The encoded protein is CASSSPSGTGNSPLHF.

The chain joins TRBV14 to TRBJ2-3, with D unresolved. V was cut by 0 bases and J by 4 bases, with 5 bases left in between. From germline, CDR1 is SGHDN and CDR2 FVKESK. There are 13 residues in the CDR3. CDR3 nucleotide sequence: TGTGCCAGCAGCCAAGAGTGGTCAGATACGCAGTATTTT. Protein product: CASSQEWSDTQYF.

CDR3 protein: CASSWGGVQETQYF. The DNA of the CDR3 is TGTGCCAGCAGCTGGGGCGGGGTCCAAGAGACCCAGTACTTC. This rearrangement joins TRBV5-5 to TRBJ2-5, with a weak D call TRBD2 (6 bases). The ends were cut back, 3 bases at V and 1 base at J, with 10 bases in the middle. The CDR3 has 14 residues. CDR1 and CDR2 (germline): SGHKS, YYEKEE (reference sequence). The full variable domain, its missing parts supplied by reference TRBV5-5 and TRBJ2-5, is DAGVTQSPTHLIKTRGQQVTLRCSPISGHKSVSWYQQVLGQGPQFIFQYYEKEERGRGNFPDRFSARQFPNYSSELNVNALLLGDSALYLCASSWGGVQETQYFGPGTRLLVL.

This clone was picked up one time. The chain employs TRBV5-1 and TRBJ2-3; TRBD2 agrees at 12 bases. Germline V gives CDR1 SGHRS, CDR2 YFSETQ. This CDR3 spans 15 amino acids. J gave up 1 base and V 3 bases, and 0 bases lay outside the gene matches. The DNA for the CDR3 is TGCGCCAGCAGCTGGACTAGCGGGGGCACAGATACGCAGTATTTT. This encodes CASSWTSGGTDTQYF.

V and J are TRBV6-4 and TRBJ2-1; TRBD1 or TRBD2 may be the D gene (5 bases each). In germline, CDR1 is MRHNA, CDR2 SNTAGT. The CDR3 loop spans 14 amino acids. Between the trimmed V and J ends, which lost 11 bases and 7 bases, there was a span of 21 bases. CDR3 amino acids: CAPRDRGFANEQFF. The CDR3 coding sequence is TGTGCCCCCCGGGACCGTGGGTTTGCGAATGAGCAGTTCTTC.

This clone was counted a few times. The chain recombines TRBV12-5 with TRBJ1-5; 12 bases align to TRBD1. The germline V gene has CDR1 LGHNT and CDR2 FRNRAP. The CDR3 runs to 16 residues. V trimming: 6 bases; J trimming: 1 base; junction bases outside the gene matches: 4. CDR3 region: CASGGTGGASNQPQHF. For the CDR3, the DNA is TGTGCTAGTGGGGGGACAGGGGGCGCAAGCAATCAGCCCCAGCATTTT.

The chain couples TRBV2 to TRBJ1-3; a weak D match, TRBD1 (6 bases). Trimming cost V 6 bases and J 3 bases, with 15 bases left between them. The CDR3 loop spans 15 amino acids. Looked up from germline, CDR1 is SNHLY and CDR2 is FYNNEI. The CDR3 is CASSATRGHGNTIYF. DNA for the CDR3: TGTGCCAGCAGCGCCACCAGGGGACATGGAAACACCATATATTTT.

V usage is TRBV30 and J usage is TRBJ1-2; D is ambiguous. V shed 4 bases and J shed 2 bases, with 17 bases lying between them. Germline V gene lookup returns CDR1 GTSNPN and CDR2 SVGIG (reference sequence). The CDR3 totals 15 residues. The CDR3 is CAWIRHPNGNYGYTF. The CDR3 DNA is TGTGCCTGGATTAGGCACCCGAACGGGAACTATGGCTACACCTTC. The full variable domain, completed using reference TRBV30 and TRBJ1-2, is SQTIHQWPATLVQPVGSPLSLECTVEGTSNPNLYWYRQAAGRGLQLLFYSVGIGQISSEVPQNLSASRPQDRQFILSSKKLLLSDSGFYLCAWIRHPNGNYGYTFGSGTRLTVV.

This chain joins TRBV25-1 and TRBJ1-2, with D hard to call. CDR1 and CDR2 from the germline V gene are MGHDK and SYGVNS. There are 13 residues in the CDR3. Trimming took 3 bases from V and 6 from J, leaving 11 bases between them. In DNA form, the CDR3 reads TGTGCCAGCAGTGAGTACAGTCCTAATGGCTACACCTTC. Protein product: CASSEYSPNGYTF.

This chain joins TRBV19 and TRBJ1-4; a possible D gene is TRBD1 (5 bases). Looked up from germline, CDR1 is LNHDA and CDR2 is SQIVND (reference sequence). Trimming pared 9 bases from V and 3 bases from J, leaving 11 bases between. CDR3 length: 13 amino acids. CDR3 sequence reads: CARNQTANEKLFF. The DNA for the CDR3 is TGTGCCAGGAACCAGACAGCTAATGAAAAACTGTTTTTT.

This clone was seen once. The chain has TRBV18 and TRBJ2-1; the D gene is possibly TRBD2 (5 bases). Per germline, CDR1 KGHSH and CDR2 LQKENI. Trimming stripped 6 bases from V and 0 bases from J, with 12 bases between. The CDR3 is 15 amino acids. The DNA of the CDR3 is TGTGCCAGCTCCCAGGACTCCTTCTCCTACAATGAGCAGTTCTTC. Amino acid sequence: CASSQDSFSYNEQFF.